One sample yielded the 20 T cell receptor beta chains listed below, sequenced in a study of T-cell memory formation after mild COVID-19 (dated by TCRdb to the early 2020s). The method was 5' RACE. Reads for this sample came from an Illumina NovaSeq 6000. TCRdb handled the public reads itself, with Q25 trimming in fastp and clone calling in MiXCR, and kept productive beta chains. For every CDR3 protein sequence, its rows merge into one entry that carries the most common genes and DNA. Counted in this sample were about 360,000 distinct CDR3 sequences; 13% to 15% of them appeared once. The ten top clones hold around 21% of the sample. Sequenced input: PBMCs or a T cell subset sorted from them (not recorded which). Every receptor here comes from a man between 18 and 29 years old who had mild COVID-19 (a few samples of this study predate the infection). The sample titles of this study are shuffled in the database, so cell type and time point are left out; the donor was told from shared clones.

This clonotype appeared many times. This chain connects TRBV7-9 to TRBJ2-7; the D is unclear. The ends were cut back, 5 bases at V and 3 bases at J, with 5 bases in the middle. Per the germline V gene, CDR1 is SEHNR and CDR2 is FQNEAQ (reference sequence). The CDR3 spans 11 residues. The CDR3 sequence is CASSQDYEQYF. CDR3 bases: TGTGCCAGCAGCCAAGACTACGAGCAGTACTTC.

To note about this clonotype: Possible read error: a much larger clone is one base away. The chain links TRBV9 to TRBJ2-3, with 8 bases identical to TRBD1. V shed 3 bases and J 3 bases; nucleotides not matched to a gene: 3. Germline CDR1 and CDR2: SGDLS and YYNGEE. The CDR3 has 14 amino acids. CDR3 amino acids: CASSEDRETDTQYF. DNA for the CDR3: TGTGCCAGCAGCGAGGACAGGGAGACAGATACGCAGTATTTT.

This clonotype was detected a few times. The CDR3 protein is CASSLPVDSGANVLTF. Here the CDR3 DNA reads TGTGCCAGTAGTCTGCCAGTGGACTCTGGGGCCAACGTCCTGACTTTC. This sequence joins TRBV19 and TRBJ2-6; no firm D call. The germline gives CDR1 LNHDA, CDR2 SQIVND (reference sequence). The ends were cut back, 5 bases at V and 0 bases at J, with 11 bases in the middle. CDR3 size: 16 residues.

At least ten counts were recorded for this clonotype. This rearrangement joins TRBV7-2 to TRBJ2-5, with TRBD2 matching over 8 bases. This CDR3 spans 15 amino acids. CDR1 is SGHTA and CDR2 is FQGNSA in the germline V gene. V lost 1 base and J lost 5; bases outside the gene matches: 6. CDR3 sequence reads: CASSLVSGVGETQYF. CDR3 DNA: TGTGCCAGCAGCTTAGTTAGCGGGGTCGGGGAGACCCAGTACTTC.

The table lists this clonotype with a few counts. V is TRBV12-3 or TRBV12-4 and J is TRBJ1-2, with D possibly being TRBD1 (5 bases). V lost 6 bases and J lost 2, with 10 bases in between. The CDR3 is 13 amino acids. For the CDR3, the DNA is TGTGCCAGCAGAAAAGACAGAAACTATGGCTACACCTTC. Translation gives CASRKDRNYGYTF.

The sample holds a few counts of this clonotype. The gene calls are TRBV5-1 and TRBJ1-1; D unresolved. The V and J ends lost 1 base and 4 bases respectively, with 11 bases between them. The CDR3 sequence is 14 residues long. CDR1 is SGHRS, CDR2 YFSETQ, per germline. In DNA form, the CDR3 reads TGCGCCAGCAGCTTGTCTCGGGGTTTCACTGAAGCTTTCTTT. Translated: CASSLSRGFTEAFF.

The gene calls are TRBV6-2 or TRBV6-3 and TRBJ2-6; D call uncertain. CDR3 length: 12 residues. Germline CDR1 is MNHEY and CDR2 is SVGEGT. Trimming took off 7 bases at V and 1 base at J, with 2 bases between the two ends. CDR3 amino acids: CASMSGANVLTF. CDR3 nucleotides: TGTGCCAGCATGTCTGGGGCCAACGTCCTGACTTTC.

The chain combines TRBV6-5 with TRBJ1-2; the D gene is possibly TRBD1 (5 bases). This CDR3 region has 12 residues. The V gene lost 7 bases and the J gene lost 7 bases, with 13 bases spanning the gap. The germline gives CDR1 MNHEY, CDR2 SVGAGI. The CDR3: CASNGGRVGYTF. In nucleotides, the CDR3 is TGTGCCAGCAATGGGGGGAGGGTTGGCTACACCTTC.

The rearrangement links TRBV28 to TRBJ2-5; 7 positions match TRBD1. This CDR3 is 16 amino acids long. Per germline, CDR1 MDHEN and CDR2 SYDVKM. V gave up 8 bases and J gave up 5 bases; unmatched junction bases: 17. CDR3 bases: TGTGCCAGCGCCTCACTCCCGGGACAGCCTAGGGAGACCCAGTACTTC. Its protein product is CASASLPGQPRETQYF.

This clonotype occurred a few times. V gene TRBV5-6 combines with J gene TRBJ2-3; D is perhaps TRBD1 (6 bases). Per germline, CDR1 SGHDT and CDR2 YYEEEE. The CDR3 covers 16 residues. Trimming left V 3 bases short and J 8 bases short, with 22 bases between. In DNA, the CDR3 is TGTGCCAGCAGCTCCTTCCCGGGCCAGACCAGGGGTACGCAGTATTTT. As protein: CASSSFPGQTRGTQYF. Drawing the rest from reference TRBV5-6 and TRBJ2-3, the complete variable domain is DAGVTQSPTHLIKTRGQQVTLRCSPKSGHDTVSWYQQALGQGPQFIFQYYEEEERQRGNFPDRFSGHQFPNYSSELNVNALLLGDSALYLCASSSFPGQTRGTQYFGPGTRLTVL.

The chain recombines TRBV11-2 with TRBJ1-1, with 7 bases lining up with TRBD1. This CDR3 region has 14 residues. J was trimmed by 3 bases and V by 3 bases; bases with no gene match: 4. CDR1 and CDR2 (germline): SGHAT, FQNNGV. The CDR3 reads CASSFAQGYTEAFF. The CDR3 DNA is TGTGCCAGCAGCTTCGCACAGGGGTACACTGAAGCTTTCTTT.

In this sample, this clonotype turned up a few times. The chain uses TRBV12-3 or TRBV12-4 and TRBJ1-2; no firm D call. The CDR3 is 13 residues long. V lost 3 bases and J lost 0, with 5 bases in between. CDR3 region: CASSFTSNYGYTF. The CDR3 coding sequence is TGTGCCAGCAGTTTTACCTCTAACTATGGCTACACCTTC.

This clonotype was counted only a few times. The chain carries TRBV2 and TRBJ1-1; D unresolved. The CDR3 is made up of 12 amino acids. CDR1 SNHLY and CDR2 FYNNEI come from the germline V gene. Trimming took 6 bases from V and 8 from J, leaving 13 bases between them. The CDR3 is CASRYRAPEAFF. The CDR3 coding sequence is TGTGCCAGCAGATACCGGGCCCCCGAAGCTTTCTTT.

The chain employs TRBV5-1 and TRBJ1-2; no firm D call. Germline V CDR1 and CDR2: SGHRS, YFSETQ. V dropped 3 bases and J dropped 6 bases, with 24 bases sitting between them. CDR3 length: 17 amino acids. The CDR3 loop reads CASSSKRTTYDANGYTF. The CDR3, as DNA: TGCGCCAGCAGCTCTAAACGGACGACCTACGACGCGAATGGCTACACCTTC.

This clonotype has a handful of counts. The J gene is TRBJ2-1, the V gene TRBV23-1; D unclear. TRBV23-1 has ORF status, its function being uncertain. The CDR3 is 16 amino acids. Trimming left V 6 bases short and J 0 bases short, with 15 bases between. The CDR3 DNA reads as TGCGCCAGCAGCCACCCCCTACCGAGCTCCTACAATGAGCAGTTCTTC. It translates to CASSHPLPSSYNEQFF.

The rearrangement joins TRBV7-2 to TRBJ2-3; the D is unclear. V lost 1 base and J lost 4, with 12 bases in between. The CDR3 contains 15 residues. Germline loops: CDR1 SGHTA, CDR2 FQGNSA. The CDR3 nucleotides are TGTGCCAGCAGCTTAGTTGGGCTACCAGCAGATACGCAGTATTTT. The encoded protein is CASSLVGLPADTQYF. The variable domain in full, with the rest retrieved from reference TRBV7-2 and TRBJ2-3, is GAGVSQSPSNKVTEKGKDVELRCDPISGHTALYWYRQSLGQGLEFLIYFQGNSAPDKSGLPSDRFSAERTGGSVSTLTIQRTQQEDSAVYLCASSLVGLPADTQYFGPGTRLTVL.

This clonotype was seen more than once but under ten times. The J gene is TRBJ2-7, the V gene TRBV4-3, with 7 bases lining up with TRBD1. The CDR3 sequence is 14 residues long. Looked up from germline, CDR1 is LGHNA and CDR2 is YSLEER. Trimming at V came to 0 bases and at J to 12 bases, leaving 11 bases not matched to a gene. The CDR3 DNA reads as TGCGCCAGCAGCCAAGATTGGGGGCCGGGACAGTGGTACTTC. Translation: CASSQDWGPGQWYF.

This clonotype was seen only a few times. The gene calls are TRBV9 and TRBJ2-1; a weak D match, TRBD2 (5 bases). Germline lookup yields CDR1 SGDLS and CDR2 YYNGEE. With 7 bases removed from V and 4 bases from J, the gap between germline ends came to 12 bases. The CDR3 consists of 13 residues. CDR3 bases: TGTGCCAGCCAGTTGGGAGCGTACAATGAGCAGTTCTTC. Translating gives CASQLGAYNEQFF.

The CDR3 is CSAPRTGKTGETQYF. CDR3 nucleotide sequence: TGCAGTGCTCCTAGGACAGGGAAAACGGGAGAGACCCAGTACTTC. The chain combines TRBV20-1 with TRBJ2-5; TRBD1 aligns across 8 bases. The CDR3 has 15 amino acids. Germline CDR1 is DFQATT and CDR2 is SNEGSKA (reference sequence). Trimming took 5 bases from V and 4 from J; bases not matched to a gene: 12.

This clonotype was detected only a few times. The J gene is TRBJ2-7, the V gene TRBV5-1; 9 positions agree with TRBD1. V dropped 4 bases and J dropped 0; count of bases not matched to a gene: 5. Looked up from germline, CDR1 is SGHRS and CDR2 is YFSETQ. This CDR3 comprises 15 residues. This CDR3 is CASSLGQGSSYEQYF. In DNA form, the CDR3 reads TGCGCCAGCAGCCTGGGACAGGGCAGCTCCTACGAGCAGTACTTC.